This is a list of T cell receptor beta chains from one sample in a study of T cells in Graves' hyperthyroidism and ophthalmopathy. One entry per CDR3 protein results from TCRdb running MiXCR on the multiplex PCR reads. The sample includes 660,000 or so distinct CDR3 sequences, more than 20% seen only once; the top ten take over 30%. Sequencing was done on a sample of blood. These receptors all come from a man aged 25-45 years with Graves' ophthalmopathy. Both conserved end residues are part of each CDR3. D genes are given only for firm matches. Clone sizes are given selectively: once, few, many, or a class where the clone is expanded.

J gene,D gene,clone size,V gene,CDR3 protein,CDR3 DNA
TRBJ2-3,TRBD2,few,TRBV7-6,CASSLAQRFLAGGLPTDTQYF,TGTGCCAGCAGCTTAGCGCAAAGGTTTCTAGCGGGAGGGCTCCCCACAGATACGCAGTATTTT
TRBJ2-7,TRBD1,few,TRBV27,CASGETGSKAYEQYF,TGTGCCAGCGGGGAGACAGGGAGCAAAGCCTACGAGCAGTACTTC
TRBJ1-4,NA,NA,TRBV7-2,CASSLMGREVEKLFF,TGTGCCAGCAGCTTAATGGGCAGGGAAGTTGAAAAACTGTTTTTT
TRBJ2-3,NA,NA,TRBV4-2,CASSQEAQSTDTQYF,TGTGCCAGCAGCCAAGAGGCACAGTCCACAGATACGCAGTATTTT
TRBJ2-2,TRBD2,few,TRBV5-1,CASSLPGLAGMAGELFF,TGCGCCAGCAGCTTGCCCGGACTAGCGGGAATGGCCGGGGAGCTGTTTTTT
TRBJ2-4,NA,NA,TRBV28,CASSLEGQSQYF,TGTGCCAGCAGTTTGGAGGGACAGAGTCAGTACTTC
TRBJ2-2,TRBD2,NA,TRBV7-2,CASSTSDGPNTGELFF,TGTGCCAGCAGCACTAGCGACGGGCCGAACACCGGGGAGCTGTTTTTT
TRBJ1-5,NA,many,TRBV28,CASSLFAGNQPQHF,TGTGCCAGCAGTTTATTTGCGGGGAACCAACCCCAGCATTTT
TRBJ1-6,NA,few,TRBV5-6,CASSYGAGAGNSPLHF,TGTGCCAGCAGTTATGGGGCGGGGGCTGGTAATTCACCCCTCCACTTT
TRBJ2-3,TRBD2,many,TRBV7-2,CASSLGASGSFADTQYF,TGTGCCAGCAGCTTAGGTGCTAGCGGGAGTTTCGCAGATACGCAGTATTTT
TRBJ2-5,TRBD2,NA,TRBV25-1,CASSLLPSTSGEETQYF,TGTGCCAGCAGTCTATTACCGTCCACTAGCGGAGAAGAGACCCAGTACTTC
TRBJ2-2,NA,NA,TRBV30,CAWSVMWRVNTGELFF,TGTGCCTGGAGTGTAATGTGGCGAGTTAACACCGGGGAGCTGTTTTTT
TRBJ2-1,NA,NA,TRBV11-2,CASSSSLLKSSYNEQFF,TGTGCCAGCAGCTCCAGCCTTTTAAAGAGCTCCTACAATGAGCAGTTCTTC
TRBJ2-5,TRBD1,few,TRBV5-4,CASSGTGGKETQYF,TGTGCCAGCAGCGGGACAGGGGGGAAGGAGACCCAGTACTTC
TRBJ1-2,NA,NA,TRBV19,CASSTRTAGGDGYTF,TGTGCCAGTAGTACCAGGACAGCTGGGGGAGATGGCTACACCTTC
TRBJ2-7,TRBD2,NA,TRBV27,CASSLRGGLAALVMGEQYF,TGTGCCAGCAGCCTCCGCGGAGGGCTAGCGGCCCTCGTGATGGGCGAGCAGTACTTC
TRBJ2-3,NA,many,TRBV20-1,CSAPRRGRQDTQYF,TGCAGTGCTCCAAGGAGGGGCAGGCAAGATACGCAGTATTTT
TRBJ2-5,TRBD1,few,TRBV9,CASSARQGAFGETQYF,TGTGCCAGCAGCGCGAGACAGGGGGCTTTTGGAGAGACCCAGTACTTC
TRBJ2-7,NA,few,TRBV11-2,CASSLAAGGEQYF,TGTGCCAGCAGCTTAGCGGCCGGGGGCGAGCAGTACTTC
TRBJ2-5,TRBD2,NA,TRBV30,CAWSVYLAGGSQYF,TGTGCCTGGAGTGTTTACCTAGCGGGAGGGTCCCAGTACTTC
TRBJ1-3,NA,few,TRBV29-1,CSVEGRGPMGNTIYF,TGCAGCGTTGAAGGAAGAGGGCCAATGGGAAACACCATATATTTT
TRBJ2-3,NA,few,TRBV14,CASSQDLTDTQYF,TGTGCCAGCAGCCAAGACCTTACAGATACGCAGTATTTT
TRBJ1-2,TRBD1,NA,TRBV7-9,CASSRGQGGYGYTF,TGTGCCAGCAGCCGGGGACAGGGAGGCTATGGCTACACCTTC